This T cell receptor beta chain was found in a study of blood T cell repertoires in COVID-19. Study background: Sample material is recorded as cDNA or gDNA derived from T cells, B-cell-depleted T cells, or PBMCs.

Only in-frame clones appear in the TCRdb table, and some are missing; sequencing was by immunoSEQ multiplex PCR. The repertoire holds 200,000 to 300,000 clones, roughly 80% seen once, with approximately 9.4% in the top ten. Germline V CDR1 and CDR2: SGHNT, YYREEE (reference sequence). This CDR3 is 17 amino acids long. Trimming at V came to 4 bases and at J to 1 base, leaving 7 bases not matched to a gene. Source material: peripheral blood. The TCR was taken from a woman aged 80 or over with acute or convalescent COVID-19. The chain carries TRBV5-4 and TRBJ2-4, with 11 bases matching TRBD1. CDR3 protein: CASSQGGQGAAKNIQYF. The CDR3 DNA is TGTGCCAGCAGCCAGGGCGGACAGGGGGCTGCCAAAAACATTCAGTACTTC. Combining the CDR3 with reference TRBV5-4 and TRBJ2-4 gives the whole variable domain ETGVTQSPTHLIKTRGQQVTLRCSSQSGHNTVSWYQQALGQGPQFIFQYYREEENGRGNFPPRFSGLQFPNYSSELNVNALELDDSALYLCASSQGGQGAAKNIQYFGAGTRLSVL.